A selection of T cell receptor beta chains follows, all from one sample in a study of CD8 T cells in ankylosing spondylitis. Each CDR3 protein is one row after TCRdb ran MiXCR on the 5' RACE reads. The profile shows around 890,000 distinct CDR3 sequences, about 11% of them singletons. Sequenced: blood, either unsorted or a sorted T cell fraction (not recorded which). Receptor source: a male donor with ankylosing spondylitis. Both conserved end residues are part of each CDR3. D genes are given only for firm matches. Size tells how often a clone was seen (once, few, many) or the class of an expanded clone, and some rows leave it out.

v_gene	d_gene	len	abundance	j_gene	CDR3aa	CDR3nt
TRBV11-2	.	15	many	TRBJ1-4	CASSLRDSLGEKLFF	TGTGCCAGCAGCCTCCGGGACTCACTAGGCGAAAAACTGTTTTTT
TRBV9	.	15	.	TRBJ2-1	CASSPSAVSASEQFF	TGTGCCAGCAGCCCCTCCGCGGTCTCCGCCAGTGAGCAGTTCTTC
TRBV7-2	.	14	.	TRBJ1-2	CASSLVRRSYGYTF	TGTGCCAGCAGCTTAGTGAGACGGAGCTATGGCTACACCTTC
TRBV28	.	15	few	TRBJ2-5	CASSLLGGEGETQYF	TGTGCCAGCAGTTTATTGGGAGGAGAAGGGGAGACCCAGTACTTC
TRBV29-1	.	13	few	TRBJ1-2	CSVEPVIGYGYTF	TGCAGCGTTGAACCGGTAATCGGCTATGGCTACACCTTC
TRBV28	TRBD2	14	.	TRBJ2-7	CASSFRLAGSEQYF	TGTGCCAGCAGTTTTCGACTAGCGGGATCCGAGCAGTACTTC
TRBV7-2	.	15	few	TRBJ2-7	CASSLRQTSSYEQYF	TGTGCCAGCAGCTTAAGACAGACTAGCTCCTACGAGCAGTACTTC
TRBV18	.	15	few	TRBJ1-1	CASSLRQVSNTEAFF	TGTGCCAGCTCACTTCGACAGGTCTCGAACACTGAAGCTTTCTTT
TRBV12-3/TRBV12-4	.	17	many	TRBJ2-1	CASTFRRNSPTYNEQFF	TGTGCCAGCACCTTTCGGAGGAATAGTCCGACCTACAATGAGCAGTTCTTC
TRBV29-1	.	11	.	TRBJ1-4	CSGTQGEKLFF	TGCAGCGGGACCCAGGGAGAAAAACTGTTTTTT
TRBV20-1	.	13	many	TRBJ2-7	CSAREGPIREQYF	TGCAGTGCTAGAGAAGGCCCGATCAGGGAGCAGTACTTC
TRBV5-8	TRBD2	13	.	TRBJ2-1	CASSPMLADRQFF	TGTGCCAGCAGCCCCATGCTAGCGGATAGGCAGTTCTTC
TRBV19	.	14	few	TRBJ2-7	CASSTGTHSYEQYF	TGTGCCAGTAGTACGGGAACCCACTCCTACGAGCAGTACTTC
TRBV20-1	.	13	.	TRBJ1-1	CSAFLGRATEAFF	TGCAGTGCTTTCCTCGGCAGGGCTACTGAAGCTTTCTTT
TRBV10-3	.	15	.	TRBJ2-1	CAIRGSAEPVSEQFF	TGTGCCATCAGGGGGTCGGCCGAACCAGTTAGTGAGCAGTTCTTC
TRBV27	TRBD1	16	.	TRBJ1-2	CASSPQRQGGGYGYTF	TGTGCCAGCAGTCCACAAAGACAGGGAGGAGGATATGGCTACACCTTC
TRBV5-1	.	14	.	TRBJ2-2	CASSLAEGPGELFF	TGCGCCAGCAGCTTGGCGGAGGGTCCCGGGGAGCTGTTTTTT
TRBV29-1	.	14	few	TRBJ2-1	CSVVVHSSYNEQFF	TGCAGCGTTGTGGTCCATAGCTCCTACAATGAGCAGTTCTTC
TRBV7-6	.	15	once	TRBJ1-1	CASSLEGHLNTEAFF	TGTGCCAGCAGCTTAGAGGGACACCTGAACACTGAAGCTTTCTTT
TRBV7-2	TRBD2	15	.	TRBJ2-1	CASSPLAGQLNEQFF	TGTGCCAGCAGCCCTCTAGCGGGACAACTCAATGAGCAGTTCTTC
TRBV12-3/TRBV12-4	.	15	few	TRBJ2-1	CASSLVTLARYEQFF	TGTGCCAGCAGTTTGGTCACATTAGCTAGGTATGAGCAGTTCTTC
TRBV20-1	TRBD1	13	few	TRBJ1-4	CSATTGVNEKLFF	TGCAGTGCAACGACAGGGGTAAATGAAAAACTGTTTTTT
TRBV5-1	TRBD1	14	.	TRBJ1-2	CASSLYRGTYGYTF	TGCGCCAGCAGCTTGTACAGGGGAACCTATGGCTACACCTTC
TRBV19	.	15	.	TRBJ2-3	CASSSPPHIADTQYF	TGTGCCAGTAGCTCCCCCCCACATATCGCAGATACGCAGTATTTT
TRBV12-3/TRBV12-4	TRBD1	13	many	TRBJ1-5	CASSVQGNQPQHF	TGTGCCAGCAGTGTACAGGGGAATCAGCCCCAGCATTTT
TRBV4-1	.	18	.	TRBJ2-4	CASSQEVFAGLAKNIQYF	TGCGCCAGCAGCCAAGAGGTATTTGCGGGCTTGGCCAAAAACATTCAGTACTTC
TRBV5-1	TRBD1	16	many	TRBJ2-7	CASSVDPGQVTYEQYF	TGCGCCAGCAGCGTAGATCCGGGACAGGTGACCTACGAGCAGTACTTC
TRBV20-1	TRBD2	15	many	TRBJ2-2	CSARGYAGVTGELFF	TGCAGTGCTCGGGGATATGCGGGGGTGACCGGGGAGCTGTTTTTT
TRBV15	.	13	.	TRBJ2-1	CATSGLGMDEQFF	TGTGCCACCAGCGGACTGGGGATGGATGAGCAGTTCTTC
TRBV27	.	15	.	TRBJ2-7	CASSQAGISSYEQYF	TGTGCCAGCAGTCAGGCGGGGATATCCTCCTACGAGCAGTACTTC
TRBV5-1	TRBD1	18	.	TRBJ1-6	CASSSGQLILSEDSPLHF	TGCGCCAGCAGCTCGGGACAGTTAATTCTTTCGGAAGATTCACCCCTCCACTTT
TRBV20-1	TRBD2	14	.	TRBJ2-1	CSAAGTIWGNEQFF	TGCAGTGCTGCCGGGACTATTTGGGGCAATGAGCAGTTCTTC
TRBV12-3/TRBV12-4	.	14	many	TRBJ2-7	CASSFKGTVYEQYF	TGTGCCAGCAGTTTTAAGGGGACGGTCTACGAGCAGTACTTC
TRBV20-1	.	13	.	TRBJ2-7	CSARRSPPGEQYF	TGCAGTGCTAGAAGGTCTCCGCCGGGAGAGCAGTACTTC
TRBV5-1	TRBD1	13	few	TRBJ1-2	CASSPGQGDGYTF	TGTGCCAGCAGTCCGGGACAGGGAGATGGCTACACCTTC
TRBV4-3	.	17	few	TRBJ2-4	CASSQKLGPGHLNIQYF	TGCGCCAGCAGCCAAAAGCTAGGACCGGGACACCTAAACATTCAGTACTTC
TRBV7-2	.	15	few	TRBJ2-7	CASSLSPSGPYEQYF	TGTGCCAGCAGCTTAAGTCCCTCAGGGCCCTACGAGCAGTACTTC
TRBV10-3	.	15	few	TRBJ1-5	CAISESFGQGEPQHF	TGTGCCATCAGTGAGTCGTTTGGGCAGGGTGAGCCCCAGCATTTT
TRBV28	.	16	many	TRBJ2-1	CASSLYNGKSYNEQFF	TGTGCCAGCAGTTTATATAACGGAAAGAGCTACAATGAGCAGTTCTTC
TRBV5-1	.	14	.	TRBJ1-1	CASSLVGARTEAFF	TGCGCCAGCAGCTTGGTAGGGGCACGCACTGAAGCTTTCTTT
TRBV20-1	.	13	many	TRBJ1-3	CSARDPRRDTIYF	TGCAGTGCTAGAGATCCACGGAGGGACACCATATATTTT
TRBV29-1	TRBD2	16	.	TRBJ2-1	CSVEEGAGGSYNEQFF	TGCAGCGTTGAAGAGGGAGCGGGGGGCTCCTACAATGAGCAGTTCTTC
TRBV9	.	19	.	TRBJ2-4	CASSVDATLGYDAKNIQYF	TGTGCCAGCAGCGTAGATGCTACCCTGGGGTATGATGCCAAAAACATTCAGTACTTC
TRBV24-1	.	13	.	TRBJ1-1	CATKGPWGTEAFF	TGTGCCACCAAGGGTCCATGGGGCACTGAAGCTTTCTTT
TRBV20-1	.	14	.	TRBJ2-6	CSARPTPGANVLTF	TGCAGTGCTAGACCGACTCCCGGGGCCAACGTCCTGACTTTC
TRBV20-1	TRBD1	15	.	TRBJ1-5	CSAREGGRGPQPQHF	TGCAGTGCTAGAGAGGGAGGCAGGGGGCCTCAGCCCCAGCATTTT
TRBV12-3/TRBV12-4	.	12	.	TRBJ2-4	CASTTGGGIQYF	TGTGCCAGTACCACCGGGGGTGGCATTCAGTACTTC
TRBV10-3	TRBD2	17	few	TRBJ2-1	CAIRGLAGGNTNNEQFF	TGTGCCATCAGGGGACTAGCGGGAGGGAATACCAACAATGAGCAGTTCTTC
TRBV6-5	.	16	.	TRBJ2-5	CASSYTWRVAQETQYF	TGTGCCAGCAGTTACACTTGGAGGGTTGCCCAAGAGACCCAGTACTTC
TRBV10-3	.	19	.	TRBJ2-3	CAISGPPPPGAGGRDTQYF	TGTGCCATCAGTGGTCCACCCCCCCCGGGAGCGGGCGGCAGGGATACGCAGTATTTT
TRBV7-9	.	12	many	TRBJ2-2	CASSLAAGELFF	TGCGCCAGCAGCTTGGCGGCCGGGGAGCTGTTTTTT
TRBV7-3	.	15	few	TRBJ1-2	CASSLLGGQSYGYTF	TGTGCCAGCAGCTTATTGGGGGGGCAGAGCTATGGCTACACCTTC
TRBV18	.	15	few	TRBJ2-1	CASSPRSSDYNEQFF	TGTGCCAGCTCACCACGGTCATCGGATTACAATGAGCAGTTCTTC
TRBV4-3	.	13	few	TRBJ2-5	CASSQVVQETQYF	TGCGCCAGCAGCCAAGTTGTCCAGGAGACCCAGTACTTC
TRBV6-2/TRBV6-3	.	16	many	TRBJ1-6	CASTYGPGLGRSPLHF	TGTGCCAGCACCTACGGACCGGGGCTGGGAAGATCACCCCTCCACTTT